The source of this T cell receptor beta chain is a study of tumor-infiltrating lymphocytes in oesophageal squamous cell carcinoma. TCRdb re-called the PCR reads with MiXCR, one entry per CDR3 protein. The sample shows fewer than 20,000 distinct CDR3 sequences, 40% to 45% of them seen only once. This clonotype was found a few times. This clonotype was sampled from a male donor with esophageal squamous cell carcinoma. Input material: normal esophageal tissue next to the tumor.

CDR3 residues: CASSTYQGYEQYF. In DNA, the CDR3 is TGTGCCAGCAGTACCTACCAGGGCTACGAGCAGTACTTC. The chain couples TRBV6-1 to TRBJ2-1; perhaps TRBD1 as D (5 bases). The DNA end is more similar to TRBJ2-7, so the J call may be wrong. Germline V CDR1 and CDR2: MNHNS, SASEGT. This CDR3 comprises 13 residues.